This TCR beta chain was captured by sequencing in a study of vaccination effects on CD4 cells after COVID-19. Produced via immunoSEQ multiplex PCR; TCRdb's table is partial and in-frame only. The repertoire holds about 37,000 clones, around 79% seen once, with around 3% in the top ten. CD4+ T cells were isolated after approximately 10 days of culture. Both day 3 and day 7 saw half the medium replaced with IL-2 medium. Study results and caveats: Convalescent patients in the study were few, and early post-infection timepoints were absent. From healthy vaccinees, only 1 of 255 vaccine-induced clones also reacted to common cold coronaviruses.

CDR3 length: 17 residues. V lost 2 bases, J lost 0 bases, and 6 bases stayed unmatched. Per germline, CDR1 SGHTA and CDR2 FQGNSA. Note on this clone: Antigen specificity is unknown.

The sample was CD4+ T cells from PBMCs cultured without peptide, taken before COVID-19 vaccination. This clonotype was sampled from a human donor who received a COVID-19 vaccine. The V gene is TRBV7-2, the J gene TRBJ1-4; 7 bases agree with TRBD1. Here the CDR3 reads CASSLRWQGATNEKLFF. CDR3 coding DNA: TGTGCCAGCAGCTTAAGATGGCAGGGGGCAACTAATGAAAAACTGTTTTTT.